Listed below are T cell receptor beta chains from one sample, sequenced in a study of cytomegalovirus exposure and HLA in healthy donors. Assay: immunoSEQ multiplex PCR; the TCRdb copy retains only in-frame clones and omits some. This table has 200,000 to 300,000 clones, almost 85% appearing once. Sequenced input: PBMCs. All receptors come from a woman aged 40 to 50 in good health and CMV-seropositive. Each CDR3 is given with its conserved first and last residue. D genes are given only for firm matches. Clone sizes are given selectively: once, few, many, or a class where the clone is expanded.

v_gene	j_gene	abundance	len	d_gene	CDR3aa	CDR3nt
TRBV5-8	TRBJ1-4	NA	15	NA	CATAGPGHNNEKLFF	TGTGCCACCGCCGGTCCGGGACACAATAATGAAAAACTGTTTTTT
TRBV30	TRBJ1-6	NA	15	TRBD1	CAWSVDRVNNSPLHF	TGTGCCTGGAGTGTAGACAGGGTGAATAATTCACCCCTCCACTTT
TRBV28	TRBJ1-5	NA	14	TRBD1	CASRPDRGNQPQHF	TGTGCCAGCAGACCCGACAGGGGCAATCAGCCCCAGCATTTT
TRBV19	TRBJ1-2	once	20	NA	CASSVYSWGRRTETNYGYTF	TGTGCCAGTAGTGTATATTCATGGGGGCGTAGGACAGAGACTAACTATGGCTACACCTTC
TRBV7-3	TRBJ2-3	NA	18	NA	CASSSTTASLGSADTQYF	TGTGCCAGCAGCTCAACTACGGCCTCCCTTGGGAGTGCAGATACGCAGTATTTT
TRBV28	TRBJ1-2	NA	17	TRBD1	CASQTGTGALFVYGYTF	TGTGCCAGCCAAACCGGGACAGGGGCGCTCTTTGTCTATGGCTACACCTTC
TRBV4-3	TRBJ2-7	NA	15	TRBD1	CASSQEAGGSSPQYF	TGCGCCAGCAGCCAAGAGGCAGGGGGCTCCTCTCCGCAGTACTTC
TRBV2	TRBJ1-2	NA	14	NA	CASSERGRGYGYTF	TGTGCCAGCAGTGAACGGGGCAGGGGCTATGGCTACACCTTC
TRBV6-5	TRBJ2-1	NA	14	TRBD2	CASSAGLIYNEQFF	TGTGCCAGCAGTGCGGGACTAATATACAATGAGCAGTTCTTC
TRBV5-6	TRBJ2-7	NA	15	NA	CASSQGPGSDYEQYF	TGTGCCAGCAGCCAAGGCCCGGGGTCTGACTACGAGCAGTACTTC
TRBV4-3	TRBJ2-7	NA	14	NA	CASSQDRQGYEQYF	TGCGCCAGCAGCCAAGATAGGCAGGGCTACGAGCAGTACTTC
TRBV27	TRBJ2-6	NA	14	NA	CASNTLSGANGLTF	TGTGCCAGCAACACATTATCTGGGGCCAACGGCCTGACTTTC
TRBV19	TRBJ2-3	NA	16	TRBD1	CASSPRGTGDTDTQYF	TGTGCCAGTAGTCCAAGAGGAACAGGGGATACAGATACGCAGTATTTT
TRBV19	TRBJ2-1	NA	15	TRBD2	CASSIIAGGAGEQFF	TGTGCCAGTAGTATCATAGCGGGAGGAGCGGGTGAGCAGTTCTTC
TRBV30	TRBJ1-6	once	14	TRBD1	CAWSVRTGDSPLHF	TGTGCCTGGAGTGTACGTACAGGGGATTCACCCCTCCACTTT
TRBV7-9	TRBJ2-2	NA	16	TRBD2	CASSLDAASGTGELFF	TGTGCCAGCAGCTTAGACGCGGCTAGCGGGACCGGGGAGCTGTTTTTT
TRBV14	TRBJ2-2	NA	16	NA	CASSPRARSGSGELFF	TGTGCCAGCAGCCCCCGTGCCCGGAGCGGGTCCGGGGAGCTGTTTTTT
TRBV5-6	TRBJ1-1	NA	15	TRBD1	CASSRTGEGVTEAFF	TGTGCCAGCAGCCGGACAGGAGAGGGGGTCACTGAAGCTTTCTTT
TRBV5-1	TRBJ2-5	NA	17	TRBD2	CASSLASTSGRRETQYF	TGCGCCAGCAGCTTGGCCTCGACTAGCGGGAGGAGGGAGACCCAGTACTTC
TRBV19	TRBJ2-1	NA	17	NA	CASSPPRYVGRYNEQFF	TGTGCCAGTAGTCCCCCCCGCTACGTGGGGCGCTACAATGAGCAGTTCTTC
TRBV21-1	TRBJ2-5	NA	17	NA	CASSKVALAGSQETQYF	TGTGCCAGCAGCAAAGTGGCGCTAGCGGGGTCCCAAGAGACCCAGTACTTC
TRBV7-2	TRBJ1-2	NA	17	NA	CASSLVQGGISNYGYTF	TGTGCCAGCAGCTTAGTACAGGGAGGGATTAGTAACTATGGCTACACCTTC
TRBV7-6	TRBJ2-5	NA	16	TRBD2	CASSIFGLAAQETQYF	TGTGCCAGCAGCATATTTGGACTAGCGGCACAAGAGACCCAGTACTTC
TRBV30	TRBJ2-7	NA	11	NA	CAWSDRGEQYF	TGTGCCTGGAGTGATAGAGGGGAGCAGTACTTC
TRBV30	TRBJ1-2	NA	14	TRBD1	CAWIQGATNYGYTF	TGTGCCTGGATCCAGGGGGCGACTAACTATGGCTACACCTTC
TRBV6-5	TRBJ2-7	NA	15	TRBD1	CASSLKQGSGYEQYF	TGTGCCAGCAGTCTCAAACAGGGGAGCGGCTACGAGCAGTACTTC
TRBV2	TRBJ2-7	NA	11	NA	CASKSSYEQYF	TGTGCCAGCAAGAGCTCCTACGAGCAGTACTTC
TRBV30	TRBJ2-2	NA	14	NA	CAWSRRANTGELFF	TGTGCCTGGAGTCGTCGGGCGAACACCGGGGAGCTGTTTTTT
TRBV30	TRBJ1-1	NA	13	NA	CAWSGRVDTEAFF	TGTGCCTGGAGTGGGAGGGTGGACACTGAAGCTTTCTTT
TRBV5-4	TRBJ2-3	NA	16	TRBD2	CASSTLAGVTTDTQYF	TGTGCCAGCAGCACACTAGCGGGAGTGACCACAGATACGCAGTATTTT
TRBV27	TRBJ2-3	once	20	TRBD2	CASSTAGLAGGPGQTDTQYF	TGTGCCAGCAGTACAGCGGGACTAGCGGGAGGGCCTGGTCAAACAGATACGCAGTATTTT
TRBV6-5	TRBJ1-5	NA	13	NA	CASSRALDQPQHF	TGTGCCAGCAGCAGGGCGCTGGATCAGCCCCAGCATTTT
TRBV2	TRBJ1-2	NA	13	NA	CASRGGTPYGYTF	TGTGCCAGCAGGGGGGGAACCCCATATGGCTACACCTTC
TRBV11-2	TRBJ2-3	NA	18	TRBD2	CASSSGTSGHSLTDTQYF	TGTGCCAGCAGCTCCGGGACTAGCGGCCACTCACTCACAGATACGCAGTATTTT
TRBV5-1	TRBJ2-7	NA	14	TRBD2	CASSQGTSGYEQYF	TGCGCCAGCAGTCAGGGGACTAGCGGCTACGAGCAGTACTTC
TRBV5-4	TRBJ2-7	NA	14	NA	CASSFYGASYEQYF	TGTGCCAGCAGCTTTTATGGTGCCAGCTACGAGCAGTACTTC
TRBV2	TRBJ2-7	NA	13	TRBD2	CASIGTISYEQYF	TGTGCCAGCATTGGGACTATTTCCTACGAGCAGTACTTC
TRBV30	TRBJ2-1	NA	16	NA	CAWSKGVASSYNEQFF	TGTGCCTGGAGTAAAGGAGTCGCGAGCTCCTACAATGAGCAGTTCTTC
TRBV5-1	TRBJ2-3	few	15	TRBD2	CASTHLAGATDTQYF	TGCGCCAGCACCCACTTAGCGGGAGCCACAGATACGCAGTATTTT
TRBV19	TRBJ2-7	NA	14	TRBD1	CASRPQGTSYEQYF	TGTGCCAGTAGGCCACAGGGGACCTCCTACGAGCAGTACTTC
TRBV7-9	TRBJ1-2	few	14	NA	CASTSGHLYYGYTF	TGTGCCAGCACCTCGGGACACCTATACTATGGCTACACCTTC
TRBV5-1	TRBJ2-1	NA	17	TRBD2	CASSRAPGLGTYNEQFF	TGCGCCAGCAGCAGGGCCCCGGGACTAGGGACCTACAATGAGCAGTTCTTC
TRBV11-1	TRBJ2-1	NA	17	TRBD2	CASSPLWTSGSYNEQFF	TGTGCCAGCAGCCCACTATGGACTAGCGGGTCGTACAATGAGCAGTTCTTC
TRBV7-7	TRBJ2-5	NA	13	TRBD2	CASTAGVGETQYF	TGTGCCAGCACCGCGGGGGTCGGAGAGACCCAGTACTTC
TRBV27	TRBJ2-7	NA	13	TRBD2	CASRLTSRYEQYF	TGTGCCAGCAGACTGACTAGCCGCTACGAGCAGTACTTC
TRBV21-1	TRBJ1-1	once	12	NA	CASSKPQMKAFF	TGTGCCAGCAGCAAACCCCAGATGAAAGCTTTCTTT
TRBV7-6	TRBJ1-1	NA	13	NA	CASSPIQGTEAFF	TGTGCCAGCAGCCCAATTCAGGGGACTGAAGCTTTCTTT
TRBV28	TRBJ2-3	NA	18	TRBD2	CASSVPGLAGGSTDTQYF	TGTGCCAGCAGCGTCCCGGGACTAGCGGGAGGGTCCACAGATACGCAGTATTTT
TRBV27	TRBJ2-7	NA	18	TRBD2	CASSPRAGGPLGTYEQYF	TGTGCCAGCAGTCCAAGAGCGGGAGGGCCCCTTGGAACCTACGAGCAGTACTTC
TRBV7-3	TRBJ2-1	NA	15	NA	CASSQQVSSYNEQFF	TGTGCCAGCAGCCAGCAGGTGAGCTCCTACAATGAGCAGTTCTTC
TRBV5-4	TRBJ1-2	NA	15	NA	CASSPGHLTPYGYTF	TGTGCCAGTAGTCCGGGACATCTGACCCCCTATGGCTACACCTTC
TRBV6-6	TRBJ1-2	NA	14	TRBD1	CASSIDRDSVGYTF	TGTGCCAGCAGTATCGACAGGGATTCCGTTGGCTACACCTTC
TRBV13	TRBJ1-2	NA	12	NA	CASSASRTSYTF	TGTGCCAGCAGCGCCTCCAGGACAAGCTACACCTTC
TRBV6-6	TRBJ2-7	NA	11	NA	CATSEVYEQYF	TGTGCCACCTCCGAGGTCTACGAGCAGTACTTC
TRBV6-5	TRBJ2-3	few	16	NA	CASSYSRGFGTDTQYF	TGTGCCAGCAGTTACTCGAGAGGTTTTGGCACAGATACGCAGTATTTT
TRBV19	TRBJ1-4	NA	15	NA	CASSISGATNEKLFF	TGTGCCAGTAGTATTAGCGGAGCAACTAATGAAAAACTGTTTTTT
TRBV29-1	TRBJ2-2	NA	16	TRBD2	CSVTQGTSGSSGELFF	TGCAGCGTTACGCAGGGGACTAGCGGGAGCTCCGGGGAGCTGTTTTTT
TRBV30	TRBJ2-3	NA	15	TRBD2	CAWRGGAGLRDTQYF	TGTGCCTGGCGGGGGGGGGCAGGTTTACGGGATACGCAGTATTTT
TRBV5-1	TRBJ2-7	NA	17	TRBD1	CASAHIAGTGISYEQYF	TGCGCCAGCGCACATATAGCCGGGACAGGGATTTCCTACGAGCAGTACTTC